This paragraph reports one TCR beta chain. The CDR3 runs 14 residues. CDR1 and CDR2 (germline): SQVTM, ANQGSEA. The trim removed 4 bases at V and 7 bases at J, leaving 11 bases unmatched. Assay: immunoSEQ multiplex PCR; the TCRdb copy retains only in-frame clones and omits some. The table shows more than 550,000 clones, with 70% to 90% occurring only once. The sample originates from a study of shared T cell receptors in the human thymus. The sample was also reused in another study, on human thymus T cells. That publication notes: Thymic resections from corrective heart surgery supplied the tissue. Repertoires sampled from thymus and blood appeared biased in V and J gene usage. Related research reported highly overlapping thymic repertoires among unrelated individuals.

The source material was thymocytes. This sequence originates from a girl younger than two with a congenital heart defect. The gene calls are TRBV29-1 and TRBJ1-1, with 8 bases lining up with TRBD1. The CDR3 spells CSVVSGRGRVEAFF. CDR3 DNA sequence: TGCAGCGTTGTTTCCGGCAGGGGGCGAGTTGAAGCTTTCTTT.